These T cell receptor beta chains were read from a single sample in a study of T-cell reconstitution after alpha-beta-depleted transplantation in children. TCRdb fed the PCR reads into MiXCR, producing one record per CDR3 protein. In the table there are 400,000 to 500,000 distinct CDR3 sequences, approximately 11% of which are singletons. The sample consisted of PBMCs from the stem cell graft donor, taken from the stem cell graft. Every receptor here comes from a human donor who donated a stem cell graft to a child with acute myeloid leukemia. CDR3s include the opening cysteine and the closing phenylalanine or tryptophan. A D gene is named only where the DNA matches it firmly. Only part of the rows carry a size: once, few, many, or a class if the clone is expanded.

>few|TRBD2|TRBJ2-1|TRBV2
TGTGCCAGCAAAGAGCGGGAGATTAATGAGCAGTTCTTC
CASKEREINEQFF
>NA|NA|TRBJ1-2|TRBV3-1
TGTGCCAGCAGCCAAGTGTCGAGCAACTATGGCTACACCTTC
CASSQVSSNYGYTF
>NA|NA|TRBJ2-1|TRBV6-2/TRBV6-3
TGTGCCAGCACCGGACTTAACAATGAGCAGTTCTTC
CASTGLNNEQFF
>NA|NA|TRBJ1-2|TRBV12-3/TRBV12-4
TGTGCCAGCACCTTTTCAGGGACGAATGGCTACACCTTC
CASTFSGTNGYTF
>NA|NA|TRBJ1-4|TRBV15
TGTGCCACCAGCAGGGCAGGTCCAACGCGGGGTGAAAAACTGTTTTTT
CATSRAGPTRGEKLFF
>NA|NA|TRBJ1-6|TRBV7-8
TGTGCCAGCAGCTTAGTAGGGTCACCCCTCCACTTT
CASSLVGSPLHF
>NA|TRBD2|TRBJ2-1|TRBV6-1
TGTGCCAGCAGGCTCTGGGCGGGGGGCACCAATGAGCAGTTCTTC
CASRLWAGGTNEQFF
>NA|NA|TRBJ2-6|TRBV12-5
TGTGCTAGTGGACCTCCCGGGGGCGCTGGGGCCAACGTCCTGACTTTC
CASGPPGGAGANVLTF
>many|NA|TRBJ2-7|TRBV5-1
TGCGCCAGCAGCCTATCGGGGGCAGACGAGCAGTACTTC
CASSLSGADEQYF
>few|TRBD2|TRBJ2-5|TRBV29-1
TGCAGCGTGGTCCCTACTAGCGGGAGTCGGGAGACCCAGTACTTC
CSVVPTSGSRETQYF
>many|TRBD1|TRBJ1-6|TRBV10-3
TGTGCCATCAGTGAGGCAGGGGGGAATTCACCCCTCCACTTT
CAISEAGGNSPLHF
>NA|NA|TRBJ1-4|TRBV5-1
TGCGCCAGCAGCTTGGGGTTAGGAGAAAAACTGTTTTTT
CASSLGLGEKLFF
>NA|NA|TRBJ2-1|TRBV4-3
TGCGCCAGCAGCCAAGCCCTATTAGGTGAGCAGTTCTTC
CASSQALLGEQFF
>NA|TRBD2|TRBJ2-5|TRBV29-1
TGCAGCGTTGTTGATTTGCGACTAGCGGGAGGAGAGACCCAGTACTTC
CSVVDLRLAGGETQYF
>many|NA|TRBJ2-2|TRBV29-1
TGCAGCGTTGTTCGGGTGACCGGGGAGCTGTTTTTT
CSVVRVTGELFF
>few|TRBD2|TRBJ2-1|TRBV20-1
TGCAGCCGGGTAGCGGGAGGCACTGAGCAGTTCTTC
CSRVAGGTEQFF
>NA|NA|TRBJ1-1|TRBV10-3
TGTGCCATCAGTGAGTCGAAAGCAGGGGAAGCTTTCTTT
CAISESKAGEAFF
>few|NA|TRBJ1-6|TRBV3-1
TGTGCCAGCAGCCAAGAGGCCTTTAATTCACCCCTCCACTTT
CASSQEAFNSPLHF
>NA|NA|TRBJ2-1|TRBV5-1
TGCGCCAGCAGCTCGGGACTGTCTTTGGTTGAGCAGTTCTTC
CASSSGLSLVEQFF
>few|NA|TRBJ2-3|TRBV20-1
TGCAGTGGGTACAGTTCCACAGATACGCAGTATTTT
CSGYSSTDTQYF
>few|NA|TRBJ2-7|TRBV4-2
TGTGCCAGCAGCCAAGAGGACAGTCGGGCCCCCTACGAGCAGTACTTC
CASSQEDSRAPYEQYF
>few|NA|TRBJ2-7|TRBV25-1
TGTGCCAGCAGTGGAACAGGGTCCCACGAGCAGTACTTC
CASSGTGSHEQYF
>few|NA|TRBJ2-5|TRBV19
TGTGCCAGTAGTATAGATGCAGAGACCCAGTACTTC
CASSIDAETQYF
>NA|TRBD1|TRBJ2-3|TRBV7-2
TGTGCCAGCAACAGGGGGCTTAGAGATACGCAGTATTTT
CASNRGLRDTQYF
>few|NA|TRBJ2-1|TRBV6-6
TGTGCCGTAGCGGCAATCGATGAGCAGTTCTTC
CAVAAIDEQFF
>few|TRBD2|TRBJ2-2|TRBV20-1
TGCAGTGCTCCTGTAACTAGCGGATTAAACACCGGGGAGCTGTTTTTT
CSAPVTSGLNTGELFF
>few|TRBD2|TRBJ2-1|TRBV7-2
TGTGCCAGCAGGATTACTAGCGGCTTTGGCAATGAGCAGTTCTTC
CASRITSGFGNEQFF
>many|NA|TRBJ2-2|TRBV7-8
TGTGCCAGCAGCGTGAGACAGGACACCGGGGAGCTGTTTTTT
CASSVRQDTGELFF
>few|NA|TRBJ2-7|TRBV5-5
TGTGCCAGCAGCTCGGGACACTCGTACGAGCAGTACTTC
CASSSGHSYEQYF
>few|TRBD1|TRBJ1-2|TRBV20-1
TGCAGTGCTCCGGGACAGCCTAACTATGGCTACACCTTC
CSAPGQPNYGYTF
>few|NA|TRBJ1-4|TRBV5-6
TGTGCCAGCAGCCTCGGGAGGGGCATTAATGAAAAACTGTTTTTT
CASSLGRGINEKLFF
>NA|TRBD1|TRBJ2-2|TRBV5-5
TGTGCCAGCAGCCACACAGGGGCGAACACCGGGGAGCTGTTTTTT
CASSHTGANTGELFF
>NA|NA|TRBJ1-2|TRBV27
TGTGCCACCTCCCGGGGTTCACACTATGGCTACACCTTC
CATSRGSHYGYTF
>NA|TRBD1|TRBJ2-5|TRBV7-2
TGTGCCAGCAGCTTGAGGGGGAGGCAGGGGGCAACGGAGACCCAGTACTTC
CASSLRGRQGATETQYF
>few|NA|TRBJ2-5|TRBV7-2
TGTGCCAGCAGCCTCTTCGGCGGAGGGTACCAAGAGACCCAGTACTTC
CASSLFGGGYQETQYF
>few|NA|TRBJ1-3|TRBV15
TGTGCCACCAGCGGGCCCCCCTCTGGAAACACCATATATTTT
CATSGPPSGNTIYF
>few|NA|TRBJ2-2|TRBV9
TGTGCCAGCAGCGTAGCCGCCGCGAACACCGGGGAGCTGTTTTTT
CASSVAAANTGELFF
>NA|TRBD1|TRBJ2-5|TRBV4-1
TGCGCCAGCAGCACCGGGACAGCGTACCAAGAGACCCAGTACTTC
CASSTGTAYQETQYF
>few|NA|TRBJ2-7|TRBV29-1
TGCAGCGGTCGGGACACCTCCTACGAGCAGTACTTC
CSGRDTSYEQYF
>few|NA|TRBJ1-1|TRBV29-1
TGCAGCGGGAGAAGGGAGTCACACACTGAAGCTTTCTTT
CSGRRESHTEAFF
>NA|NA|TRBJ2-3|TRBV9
TGTGCCAGCAGCGTAGCGCCTAGCACAGATACGCAGTATTTT
CASSVAPSTDTQYF
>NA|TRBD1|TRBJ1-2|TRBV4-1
TGCGCCAGCAGCGGCTTACGGGACAGGGGGCAAATCCCCCCAAGTGACTATGGCTACACCTTC
CASSGLRDRGQIPPSDYGYTF
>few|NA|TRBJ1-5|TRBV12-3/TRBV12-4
TGTGCCAGCAGTTTCATGACGCACAATCAGCCCCAGCATTTT
CASSFMTHNQPQHF